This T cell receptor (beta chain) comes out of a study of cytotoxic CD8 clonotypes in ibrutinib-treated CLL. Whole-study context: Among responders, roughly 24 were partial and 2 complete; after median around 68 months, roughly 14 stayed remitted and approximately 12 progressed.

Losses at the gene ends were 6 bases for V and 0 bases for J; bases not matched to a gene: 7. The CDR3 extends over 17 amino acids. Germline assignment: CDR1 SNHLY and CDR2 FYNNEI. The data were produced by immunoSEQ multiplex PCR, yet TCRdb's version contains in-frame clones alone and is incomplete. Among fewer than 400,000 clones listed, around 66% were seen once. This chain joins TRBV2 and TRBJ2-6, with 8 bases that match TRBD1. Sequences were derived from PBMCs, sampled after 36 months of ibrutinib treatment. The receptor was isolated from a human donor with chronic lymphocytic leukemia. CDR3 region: CASSSRTGSSGANVLTF. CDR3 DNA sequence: TGTGCCAGCAGCTCCCGGACAGGGAGCTCTGGGGCCAACGTCCTGACTTTC.